This T cell receptor (beta chain) was sequenced for a study of cytomegalovirus exposure and HLA in healthy donors. In the case of this clone: Its antigen is as yet unknown. The same CDR3 can be traced to other DNA sequences in this sample.

A 120-subject validation cohort, separate from the roughly 670-subject first cohort, supplied the donors. Trimming stripped 2 bases from V and 4 bases from J, with 9 bases between. The CDR3 covers 13 residues. Per germline, CDR1 SGDLS and CDR2 YYNGEE. Profiling relied on immunoSEQ multiplex PCR, and the TCRdb table lists in-frame clones only, not all of them. Of fewer than 200,000 clones in the sample, about 80% were seen once. Study results and limitations: A later analysis found first-cohort TCR clusters tended to co-occur in the approximately 110 validation repertoires. Despite most TCR sequences being rare, some public TCRs occurred in many donors.

The TCR was taken from a woman aged 18 to 35 in good health and CMV-seropositive. The chain carries TRBV9 and TRBJ1-1, with D maybe TRBD1 (5 bases). The source material was PBMCs. CDR3 sequence (DNA): TGTGCCAGCAGCGTTAGCGGGGGCACTGAAGCTTTCTTT. This codes for CASSVSGGTEAFF.